This T cell receptor beta chain emerged from a study of beta chain features in type 1 diabetes. Study outcomes and limitations: There was a moderate but significant shortening of TCRB CDR3s in all four CD4+ subsets of Type 1 diabetes patients. Over-representation of high TCR-expressing cells was a possible consequence of cDNA sequencing.

Since all of the isolated RNA was reverse transcribed, expressed TCRB transcripts were what got sequenced. Assay: immunoSEQ multiplex PCR; the TCRdb copy retains only in-frame clones and omits some. The sample yields 300,000 to 400,000 clones, 9.6% seen once. Comments on this clone: Its antigen is still unknown. The junction shows a germline mismatch at one end, possibly a read error.

The V gene's germline CDR1 is SGHNT and CDR2 YYREEE (reference sequence). The CDR3 length is 16 residues. The authors sorted CD4+ naive, central memory, regulatory and stem cell-like memory cells via CD45RO/CCR7/CD25/CD127/CD95/CD27. The sample consisted of central memory CD4+ T cells from blood. The TCR comes from a man under 40 with type 1 diabetes. The chain employs TRBV5-4 and TRBJ1-2; TRBD1 matches at 7 bases. CDR3 sequence reads: CASSHQSTGLGYGYTF. CDR3 nucleotide sequence: TGCGCCAGCAGCCACCAGTCGACAGGGTTGGGCTATGGCTACACCTTC.